This T cell receptor (beta chain) derives from a study of blood T cell repertoires in COVID-19. Study-level background: In each case, the material was cDNA or gDNA derived from T cells, B-cell-depleted T cells, or PBMCs.

Profiled with immunoSEQ multiplex PCR; TCRdb holds only in-frame clones, not every one. The sample contains around 200,000 clones, roughly 90% of which appear only once. The CDR3 length is 15 residues. The V end was cut by 0 bases, the J end by 8 bases, with 16 bases between. Germline loops: CDR1 MNHEY, CDR2 SMNVEV (reference sequence). The clonotype comes from a man in his fifties with acute or convalescent COVID-19. The sequencing input was peripheral blood. The chain recombines TRBV27 with TRBJ1-2; D is unclear. CDR3 amino acids: CASSLSILQMKGYTF. Here the CDR3 DNA reads TGTGCCAGCAGTTTATCGATTTTACAGATGAAAGGCTACACCTTC.